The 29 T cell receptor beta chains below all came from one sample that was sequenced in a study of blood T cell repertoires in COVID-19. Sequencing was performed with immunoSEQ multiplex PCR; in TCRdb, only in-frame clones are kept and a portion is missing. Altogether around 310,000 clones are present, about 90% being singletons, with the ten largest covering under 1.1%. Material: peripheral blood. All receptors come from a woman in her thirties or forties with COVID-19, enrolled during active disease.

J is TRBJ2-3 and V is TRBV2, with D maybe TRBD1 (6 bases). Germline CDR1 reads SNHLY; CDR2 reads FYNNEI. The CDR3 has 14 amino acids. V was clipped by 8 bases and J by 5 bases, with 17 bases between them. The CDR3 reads CASRRQGREDTQYF. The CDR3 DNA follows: TGTGCCAGCCGTCGGCAGGGGCGCGAAGATACGCAGTATTTT.

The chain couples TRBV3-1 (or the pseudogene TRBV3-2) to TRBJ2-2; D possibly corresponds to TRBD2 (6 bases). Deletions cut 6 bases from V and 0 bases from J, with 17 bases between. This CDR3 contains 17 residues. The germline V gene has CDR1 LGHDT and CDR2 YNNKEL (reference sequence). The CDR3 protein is CASRPAPSGANTGELFF. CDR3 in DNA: TGTGCCAGCAGACCAGCCCCTTCGGGGGCGAACACCGGGGAGCTGTTTTTT.

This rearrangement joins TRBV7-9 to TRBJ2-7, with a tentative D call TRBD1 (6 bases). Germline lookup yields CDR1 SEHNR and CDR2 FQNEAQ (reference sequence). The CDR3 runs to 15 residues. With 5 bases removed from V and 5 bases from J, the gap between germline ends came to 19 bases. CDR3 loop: CASSPRGKRLDEQYF. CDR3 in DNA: TGTGCCAGCAGCCCTAGGGGGAAAAGATTAGACGAGCAGTACTTC.

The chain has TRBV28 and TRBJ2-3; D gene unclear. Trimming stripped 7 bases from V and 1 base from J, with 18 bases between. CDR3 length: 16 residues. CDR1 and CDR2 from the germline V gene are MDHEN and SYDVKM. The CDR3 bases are TGTGCCAGCACCACACGACCGGGTTTCGGCACAGATACGCAGTATTTT. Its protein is CASTTRPGFGTDTQYF.

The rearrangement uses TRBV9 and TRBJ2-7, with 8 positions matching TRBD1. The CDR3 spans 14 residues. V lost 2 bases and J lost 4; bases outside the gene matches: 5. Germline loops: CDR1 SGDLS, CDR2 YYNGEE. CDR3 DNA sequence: TGTGCCAGCAGCGTTGGACAGGGTGGATACGAGCAGTACTTC. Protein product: CASSVGQGGYEQYF.

CDR3 amino acids: CASSQYRDSPLHF. The CDR3 nucleotides are TGTGCCAGCAGCCAATACAGGGACTCACCCCTCCACTTT. The rearrangement joins TRBV6-5 to TRBJ1-6; tentatively, D is TRBD1 (6 bases). Germline V gene lookup returns CDR1 MNHEY and CDR2 SVGAGI. Trimming removed 6 bases at V and 10 bases at J, with 13 bases between. The CDR3 is made up of 13 amino acids.

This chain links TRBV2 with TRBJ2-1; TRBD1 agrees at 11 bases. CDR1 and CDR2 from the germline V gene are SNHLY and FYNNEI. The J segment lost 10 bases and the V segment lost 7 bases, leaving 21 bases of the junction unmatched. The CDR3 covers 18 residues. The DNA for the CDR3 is TGTGCCAGCACCCAGGACAGGGGGCAAGTTTCGGGAGGCCGGGAGCAGTTCTTC. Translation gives CASTQDRGQVSGGREQFF.

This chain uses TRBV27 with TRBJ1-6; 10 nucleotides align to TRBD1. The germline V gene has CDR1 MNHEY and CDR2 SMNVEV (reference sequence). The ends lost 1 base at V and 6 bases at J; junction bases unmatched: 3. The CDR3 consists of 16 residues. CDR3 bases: TGTGCCAGCAGTTTATTTGGGACAGGGGTTAATTCACCCCTCCACTTT. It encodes CASSLFGTGVNSPLHF.

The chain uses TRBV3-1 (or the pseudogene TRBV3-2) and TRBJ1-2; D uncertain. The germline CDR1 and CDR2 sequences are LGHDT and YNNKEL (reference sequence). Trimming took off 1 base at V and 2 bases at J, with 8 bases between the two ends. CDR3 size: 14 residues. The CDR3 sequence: CASSQGSRNYGYTF. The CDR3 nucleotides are TGTGCCAGCAGCCAAGGGTCCAGGAACTATGGCTACACCTTC.

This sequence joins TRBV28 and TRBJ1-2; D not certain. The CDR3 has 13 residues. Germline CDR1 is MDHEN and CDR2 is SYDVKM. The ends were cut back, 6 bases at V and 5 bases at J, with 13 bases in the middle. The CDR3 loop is CASRPALGYGYTF. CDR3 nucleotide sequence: TGTGCCAGCAGGCCAGCGTTAGGATATGGCTACACCTTC.

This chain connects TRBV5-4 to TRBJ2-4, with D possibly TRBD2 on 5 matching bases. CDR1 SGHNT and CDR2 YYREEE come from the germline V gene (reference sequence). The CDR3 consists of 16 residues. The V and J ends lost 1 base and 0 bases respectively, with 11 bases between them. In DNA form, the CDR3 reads TGTGCCAGCAGCTTGTCGTCAGGACTAGCCAAAAACATTCAGTACTTC. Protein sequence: CASSLSSGLAKNIQYF.

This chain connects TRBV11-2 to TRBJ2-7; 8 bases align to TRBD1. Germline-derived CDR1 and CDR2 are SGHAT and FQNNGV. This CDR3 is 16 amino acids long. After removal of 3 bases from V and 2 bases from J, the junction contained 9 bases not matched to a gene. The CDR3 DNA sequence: TGTGCCAGCAGCTTCGGACAGGGCTATTCAACCTACGAGCAGTACTTC. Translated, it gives CASSFGQGYSTYEQYF.

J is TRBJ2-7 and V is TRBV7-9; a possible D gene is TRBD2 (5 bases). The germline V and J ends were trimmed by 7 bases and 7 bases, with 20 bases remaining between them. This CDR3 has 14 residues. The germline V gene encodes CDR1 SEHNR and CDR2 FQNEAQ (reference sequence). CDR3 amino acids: CASTPPGPTGEQYF. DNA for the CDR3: TGTGCCAGCACCCCTCCCGGGCCGACGGGGGAGCAGTACTTC.

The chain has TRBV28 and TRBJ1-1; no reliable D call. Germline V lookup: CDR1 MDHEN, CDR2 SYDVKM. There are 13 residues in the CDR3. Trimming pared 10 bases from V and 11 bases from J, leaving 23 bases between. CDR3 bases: TGTGCCACCGCTAGCCCAGGTACTCTGCGGGCTTTCTTT. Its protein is CATASPGTLRAFF.

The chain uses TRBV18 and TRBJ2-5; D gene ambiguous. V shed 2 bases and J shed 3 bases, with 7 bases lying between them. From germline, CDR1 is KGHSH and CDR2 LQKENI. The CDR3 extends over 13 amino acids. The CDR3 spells CASSPTVEETQYF. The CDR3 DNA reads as TGTGCCAGCTCACCAACGGTGGAAGAGACCCAGTACTTC.

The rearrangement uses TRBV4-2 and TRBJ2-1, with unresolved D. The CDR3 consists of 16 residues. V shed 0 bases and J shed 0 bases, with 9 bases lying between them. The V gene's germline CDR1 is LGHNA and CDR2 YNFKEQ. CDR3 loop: CASSQDADSSYNEQFF. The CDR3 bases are TGTGCCAGCAGCCAAGATGCGGATAGCTCCTACAATGAGCAGTTCTTC.

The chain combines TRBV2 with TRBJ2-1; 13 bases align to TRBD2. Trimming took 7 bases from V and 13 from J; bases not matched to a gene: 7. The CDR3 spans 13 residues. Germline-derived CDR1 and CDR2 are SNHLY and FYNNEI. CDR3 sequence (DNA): TGTGCCAGCACCCAAGGACTAGCGGGGGCCCAGTTCTTC. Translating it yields CASTQGLAGAQFF.

The CDR3 nucleotides are TGTGCCAGCAGGACAGGGGACGCCGGGGAGCTGTTTTTT. Protein product: CASRTGDAGELFF. The rearrangement uses TRBV6-5 and TRBJ2-2, with 8 nucleotides matching TRBD1. The CDR3 has 13 residues. V lost 6 bases to trimming and J lost 6 bases; unmatched junction nucleotides: 3. The germline CDR1 and CDR2 sequences are MNHEY and SVGAGI.

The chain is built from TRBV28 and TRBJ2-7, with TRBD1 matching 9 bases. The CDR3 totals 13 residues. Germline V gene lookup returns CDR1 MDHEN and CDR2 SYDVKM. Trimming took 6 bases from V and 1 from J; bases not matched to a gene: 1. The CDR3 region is CASRTGGSYEQYF. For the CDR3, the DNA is TGTGCCAGCAGGACAGGGGGATCCTACGAGCAGTACTTC.

The chain's CDR3 is CAWRDTRGSPLHF. The CDR3 DNA reads as TGTGCCTGGAGGGACACCCGGGGGTCACCCCTCCACTTT. The chain joins TRBV30 to TRBJ1-6; weak D call: TRBD1 (5 bases). This CDR3 has 13 amino acids. The germline CDR1 and CDR2 sequences are GTSNPN and SVGIG (reference sequence). Trimming shortened V by 3 bases and J by 10 bases, and 13 bases separated the two germline ends.

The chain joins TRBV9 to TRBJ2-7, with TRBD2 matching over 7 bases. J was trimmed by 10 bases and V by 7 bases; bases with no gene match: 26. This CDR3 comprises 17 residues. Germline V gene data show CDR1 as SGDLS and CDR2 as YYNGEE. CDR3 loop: CASGKGLVQSRDSEQYF. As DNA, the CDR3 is TGTGCCAGCGGTAAAGGACTAGTCCAGAGTCGGGATTCGGAACAGTACTTC.

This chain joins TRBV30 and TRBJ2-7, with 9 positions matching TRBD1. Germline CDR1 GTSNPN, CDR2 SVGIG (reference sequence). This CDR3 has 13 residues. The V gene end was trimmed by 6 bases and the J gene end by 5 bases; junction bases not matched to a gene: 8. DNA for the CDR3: TGTGCCTGTAAGGGACAGGGAGCGGACGAGCAGTACTTC. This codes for CACKGQGADEQYF.

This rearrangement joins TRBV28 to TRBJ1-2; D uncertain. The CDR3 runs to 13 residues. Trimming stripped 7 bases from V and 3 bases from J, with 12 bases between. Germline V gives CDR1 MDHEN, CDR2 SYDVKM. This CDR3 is CASNLEEDYGYTF. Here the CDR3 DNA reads TGTGCCAGCAATTTGGAGGAGGACTATGGCTACACCTTC.

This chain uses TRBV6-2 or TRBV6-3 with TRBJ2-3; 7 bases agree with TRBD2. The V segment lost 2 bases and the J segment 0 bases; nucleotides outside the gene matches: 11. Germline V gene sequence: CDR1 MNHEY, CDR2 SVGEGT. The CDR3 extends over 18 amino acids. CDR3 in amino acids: CASSYPGGDGLSTDTQYF. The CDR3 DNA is TGTGCCAGCAGTTACCCGGGGGGTGACGGCTTGAGCACAGATACGCAGTATTTT.

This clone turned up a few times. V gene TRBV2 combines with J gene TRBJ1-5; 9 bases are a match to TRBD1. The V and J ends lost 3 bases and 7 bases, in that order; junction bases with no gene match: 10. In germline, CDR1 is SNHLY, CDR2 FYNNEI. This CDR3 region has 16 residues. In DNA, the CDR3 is TGTGCCAGCAGTGACTCCCTGGGACAGGGAGAACAGCCCCAGCATTTT. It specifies CASSDSLGQGEQPQHF.

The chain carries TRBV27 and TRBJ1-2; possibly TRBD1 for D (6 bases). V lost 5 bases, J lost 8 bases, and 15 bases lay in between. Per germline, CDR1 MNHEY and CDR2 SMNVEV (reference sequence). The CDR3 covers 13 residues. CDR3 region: CASSNGGQTGYTF. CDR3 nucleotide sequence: TGTGCCAGCAGTAACGGGGGGCAGACAGGCTACACCTTC.

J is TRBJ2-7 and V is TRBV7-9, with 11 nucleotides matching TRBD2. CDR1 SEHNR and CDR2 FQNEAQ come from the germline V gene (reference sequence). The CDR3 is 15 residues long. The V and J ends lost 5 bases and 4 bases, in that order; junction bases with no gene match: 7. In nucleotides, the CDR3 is TGTGCCAGCAGCCGCCGGGGGACTAGCGGATACGAGCAGTACTTC. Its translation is CASSRRGTSGYEQYF.

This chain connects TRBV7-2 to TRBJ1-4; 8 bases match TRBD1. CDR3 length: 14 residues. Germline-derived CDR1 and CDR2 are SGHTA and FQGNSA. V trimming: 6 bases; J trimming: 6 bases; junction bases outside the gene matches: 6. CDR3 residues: CASSLQGVYEKLFF. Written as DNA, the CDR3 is TGTGCCAGCAGTCTACAGGGGGTATATGAAAAACTGTTTTTT.

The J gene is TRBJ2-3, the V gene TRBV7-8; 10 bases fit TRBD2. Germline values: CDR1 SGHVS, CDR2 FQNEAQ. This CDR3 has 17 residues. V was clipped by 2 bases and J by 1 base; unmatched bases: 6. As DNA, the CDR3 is TGTGCCAGCAGCTTAAGGTCTACTAGCGGGGGCACAGATACGCAGTATTTT. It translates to CASSLRSTSGGTDTQYF.